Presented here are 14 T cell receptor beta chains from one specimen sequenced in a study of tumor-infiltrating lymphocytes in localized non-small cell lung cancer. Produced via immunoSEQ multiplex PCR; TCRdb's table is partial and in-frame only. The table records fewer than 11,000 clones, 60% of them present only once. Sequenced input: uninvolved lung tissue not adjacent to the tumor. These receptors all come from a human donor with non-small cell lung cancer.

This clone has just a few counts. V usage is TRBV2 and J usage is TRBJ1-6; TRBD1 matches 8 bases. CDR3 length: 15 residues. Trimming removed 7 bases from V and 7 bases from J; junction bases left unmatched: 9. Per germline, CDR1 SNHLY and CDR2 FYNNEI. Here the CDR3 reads CASIGQGGLNSPLHF. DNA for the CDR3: TGTGCCAGCATCGGACAGGGAGGGTTAAATTCACCCCTCCACTTT.

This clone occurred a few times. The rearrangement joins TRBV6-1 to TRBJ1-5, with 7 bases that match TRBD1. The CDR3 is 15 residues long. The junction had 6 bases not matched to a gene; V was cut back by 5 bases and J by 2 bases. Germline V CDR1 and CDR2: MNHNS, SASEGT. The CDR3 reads CASSRGTVGNQPQHF. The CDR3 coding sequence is TGTGCCAGCAGTAGAGGGACAGTTGGCAATCAGCCCCAGCATTTT.

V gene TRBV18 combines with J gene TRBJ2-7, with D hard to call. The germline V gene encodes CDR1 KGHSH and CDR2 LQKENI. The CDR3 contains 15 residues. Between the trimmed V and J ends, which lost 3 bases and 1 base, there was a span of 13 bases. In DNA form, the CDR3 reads TGTGCCAGCTCACCGAACTCCGCAGCGTCCTACGAGCAGTACTTC. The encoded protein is CASSPNSAASYEQYF.

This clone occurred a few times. The CDR3 sequence is CASSLDAGGPDTQYF. The CDR3 DNA is TGTGCCAGCAGCTTAGATGCGGGGGGCCCAGATACGCAGTATTTT. The chain carries TRBV7-2 and TRBJ2-3, with 8 bases lining up with TRBD2. V dropped 1 base and J dropped 4; count of bases not matched to a gene: 4. The CDR3 has 15 residues. Germline V lookup: CDR1 SGHTA, CDR2 FQGNSA.

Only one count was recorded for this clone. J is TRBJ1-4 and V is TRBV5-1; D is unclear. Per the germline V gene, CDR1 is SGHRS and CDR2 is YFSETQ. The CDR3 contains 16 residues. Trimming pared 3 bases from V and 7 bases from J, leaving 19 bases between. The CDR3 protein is CASSSRPGNVGEKLFF. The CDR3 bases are TGCGCCAGCAGCTCAAGACCGGGAAATGTGGGTGAAAAACTGTTTTTT.

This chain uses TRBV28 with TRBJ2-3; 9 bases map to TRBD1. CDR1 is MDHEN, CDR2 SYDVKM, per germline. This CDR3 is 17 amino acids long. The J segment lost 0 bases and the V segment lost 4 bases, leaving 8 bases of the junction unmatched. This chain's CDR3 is CASSSPPDRGSTDTQYF. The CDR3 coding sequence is TGTGCCAGCAGTTCCCCCCCGGACAGGGGTAGCACAGATACGCAGTATTTT.

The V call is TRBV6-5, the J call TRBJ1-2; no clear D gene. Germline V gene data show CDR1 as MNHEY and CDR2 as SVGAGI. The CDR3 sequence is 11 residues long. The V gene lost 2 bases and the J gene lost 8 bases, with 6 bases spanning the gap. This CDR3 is CASSYMGGYTF. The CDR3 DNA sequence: TGTGCCAGCAGTTACATGGGGGGCTACACCTTC.

DNA of the CDR3: TGTGCCAGTTTAGACAGGGGGTCTGAAGCTTTCTTT. It yields the protein CASLDRGSEAFF. V gene TRBV19 combines with J gene TRBJ1-1; 9 bases match TRBD1. This CDR3 has 12 residues. V gave up 8 bases and J gave up 6 bases; unmatched junction bases: 4. Germline-derived CDR1 and CDR2 are LNHDA and SQIVND (reference sequence).

The CDR3 here is CASSQDLAGQSYEQYF. The CDR3 nucleotides read TGTGCCAGCAGCCAAGATCTGGCAGGACAATCCTACGAGCAGTACTTC. This chain links TRBV4-2 with TRBJ2-7; a possible D gene is TRBD1 (5 bases). Trimming took off 0 bases at V and 1 base at J, with 13 bases between the two ends. The CDR3 is made up of 16 amino acids. Looked up from germline, CDR1 is LGHNA and CDR2 is YNFKEQ.

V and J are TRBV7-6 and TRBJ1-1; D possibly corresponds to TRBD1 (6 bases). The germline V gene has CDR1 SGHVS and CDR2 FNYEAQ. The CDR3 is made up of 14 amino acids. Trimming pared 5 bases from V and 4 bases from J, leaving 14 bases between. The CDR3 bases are TGTGCCAGCAGCGCCCAGGGAGGGGGCACTGAAGCTTTCTTT. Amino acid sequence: CASSAQGGGTEAFF.

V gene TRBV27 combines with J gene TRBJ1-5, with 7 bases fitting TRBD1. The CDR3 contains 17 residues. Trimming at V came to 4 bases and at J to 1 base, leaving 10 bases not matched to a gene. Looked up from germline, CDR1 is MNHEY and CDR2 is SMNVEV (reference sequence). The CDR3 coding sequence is TGTGCCAGCAGTTCAGGGGGGGCTGACAGGAGCAATCAGCCCCAGCATTTT. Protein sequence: CASSSGGADRSNQPQHF.

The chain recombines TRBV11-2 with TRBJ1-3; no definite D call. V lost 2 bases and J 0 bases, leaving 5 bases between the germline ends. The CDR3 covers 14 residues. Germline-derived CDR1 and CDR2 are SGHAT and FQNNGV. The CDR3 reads CASSLTNSGNTIYF. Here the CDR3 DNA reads TGTGCCAGCAGCTTAACTAACTCTGGAAACACCATATATTTT. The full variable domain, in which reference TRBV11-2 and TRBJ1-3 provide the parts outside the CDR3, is EAGVAQSPRYKIIEKRQSVAFWCNPISGHATLYWYQQILGQGPKLLIQFQNNGVVDDSQLPKDRFSAERLKGVDSTLKIQPAKLEDSAVYLCASSLTNSGNTIYFGEGSWLTVV.

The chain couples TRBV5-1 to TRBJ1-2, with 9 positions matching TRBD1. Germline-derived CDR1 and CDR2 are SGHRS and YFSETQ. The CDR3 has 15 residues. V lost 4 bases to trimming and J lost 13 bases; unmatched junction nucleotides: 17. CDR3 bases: TGCGCCAGCAGCAGAACCGGGACAGGGTTGGAGGTTCCCACCTTC. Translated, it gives CASSRTGTGLEVPTF. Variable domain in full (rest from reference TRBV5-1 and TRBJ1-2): KAGVTQTPRYLIKTRGQQVTLSCSPISGHRSVSWYQQTPGQGLQFLFEYFSETQRNKGNFPGRFSGRQFSNSRSEMNVSTLELGDSALYLCASSRTGTGLEVPTFGSGTRLTVV.

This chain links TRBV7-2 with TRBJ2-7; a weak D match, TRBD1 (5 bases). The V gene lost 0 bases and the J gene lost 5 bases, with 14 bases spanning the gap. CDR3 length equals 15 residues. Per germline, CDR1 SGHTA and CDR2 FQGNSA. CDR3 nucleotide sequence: TGTGCCAGCAGCTTAGCATACCGCAGGGTCGACGAGCAGTACTTC. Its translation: CASSLAYRRVDEQYF.